This T cell receptor beta chain comes out of a study of blood T cell repertoires in COVID-19. V lost 4 bases, J lost 5 bases, and 20 bases lay in between. Germline V gives CDR1 KGHSH, CDR2 LQKENI. The CDR3 is 16 residues long. Sequenced by immunoSEQ multiplex PCR; TCRdb stores in-frame clones only, minus some. The sample carries 250,000 or so clones, 88% recorded once. This clone was observed a single time. Sequencing was carried out using peripheral blood. The source of this sequence is a woman aged 55-69 years with acute or convalescent COVID-19. The chain uses TRBV18 and TRBJ2-5, with D tentatively TRBD1 (6 bases). Written as DNA, the CDR3 is TGTGCCAGCTCACTCACGCGTCAGGGGTTGGCGGAGACCCAGTACTTC. It codes for CASSLTRQGLAETQYF.